A selection of T cell receptor beta chains follows, all from one sample in a study of early T cells in non-severe SARS-CoV-2 infection. A single record per CDR3 protein comes from TCRdb applying MiXCR to the 5' RACE reads. This sample has tens of thousands of distinct CDR3 sequences, with around 9.3% found just once. Sequenced sample: whole blood. The receptors were gathered from an adult who was a healthcare worker with PCR-confirmed SARS-CoV-2 infection or an uninfected control (not recorded which). CDR3s include the opening cysteine and the closing phenylalanine or tryptophan. D genes are given only for firm matches. Clone size appears in some rows only: once, few, many, or a class for an expanded clone.

size	length	V	J	D	CDR3	DNA
many	13	TRBV20-1	TRBJ2-2	NA	CSASSTSTGELFF	TGCAGTGCTAGTAGTACCTCCACCGGGGAGCTGTTTTTT
NA	12	TRBV5-1	TRBJ2-1	NA	CASSLTDNEQFF	TGCGCCAGCAGCTTAACGGACAATGAGCAGTTCTTC
many	11	TRBV10-3	TRBJ2-5	NA	CAISDGETQYF	TGTGCCATCAGTGACGGGGAGACCCAGTACTTC
few	15	TRBV19	TRBJ1-5	NA	CASSISGAAGQPQHF	TGTGCCAGTAGTATTTCAGGGGCCGCGGGACAGCCCCAGCATTTT
many	16	TRBV29-1	TRBJ2-7	TRBD2	CSVEGGLAGGSYEQYF	TGCAGCGTTGAAGGCGGGCTAGCGGGAGGGTCCTACGAGCAGTACTTC
many	11	TRBV29-1	TRBJ1-2	NA	CSVRENYGYTF	TGCAGCGTTCGGGAAAACTATGGCTACACCTTC
many	14	TRBV5-1	TRBJ2-1	NA	CASSLDGAYNEQFF	TGCGCCAGCAGCTTGGACGGTGCCTACAATGAGCAGTTCTTC
few	14	TRBV20-1	TRBJ1-1	TRBD1	CSARKGQMNTEAFF	TGCAGTGCTAGGAAGGGACAGATGAACACTGAAGCTTTCTTT
NA	15	TRBV15	TRBJ2-3	NA	CATSRAGLGDHTQYF	TGTGCCACCAGCAGAGCCGGACTCGGAGACCATACGCAGTATTTT
many	16	TRBV5-1	TRBJ2-5	TRBD2	CASSLSSGGGQETQYF	TGCGCCAGCAGCTTGTCTTCAGGCGGGGGCCAAGAGACCCAGTACTTC
NA	14	TRBV10-3	TRBJ1-1	NA	CAISESQGNTEAFF	TGTGCCATCAGTGAGTCCCAGGGGAACACTGAAGCTTTCTTT
few	12	TRBV27	TRBJ1-2	NA	CASSFRGYGYTF	TGTGCCAGCAGTTTCCGTGGCTATGGCTACACCTTC
many	14	TRBV5-5	TRBJ1-1	TRBD1	CASSVGQQNTEAFF	TGTGCCAGCAGCGTGGGACAGCAGAACACTGAAGCTTTCTTT
few	13	TRBV20-1	TRBJ2-5	TRBD2	CSATSGNQETQYF	TGCAGTGCAACTAGCGGAAACCAAGAGACCCAGTACTTC
many	12	TRBV2	TRBJ1-1	TRBD1	CATTGGDTEAFF	TGTGCCACTACAGGGGGTGACACTGAAGCTTTCTTT
few	16	TRBV5-1	TRBJ2-7	TRBD1	CASSLAWDRASYEQYF	TGCGCCAGCAGCTTGGCCTGGGACAGGGCCTCCTACGAGCAGTACTTC
NA	15	TRBV6-2/TRBV6-3	TRBJ2-5	TRBD2	CASRTSGGALETQYF	TGTGCCAGCAGGACTAGCGGGGGGGCCCTGGAGACCCAGTACTTC
few	18	TRBV5-1	TRBJ2-3	TRBD2	CASSFGLAGGPVTDTQYF	TGCGCCAGCAGCTTCGGACTAGCGGGAGGGCCTGTCACAGATACGCAGTATTTT
NA	15	TRBV7-2	TRBJ2-7	TRBD2	CASSSSAGVGYEQYF	TGTGCCAGCAGCTCCTCAGCGGGAGTTGGATACGAGCAGTACTTC
NA	13	TRBV2	TRBJ1-1	NA	CASERPGYTEAFF	TGTGCCAGCGAAAGGCCAGGGTACACTGAAGCTTTCTTT